The clone carrying this T cell receptor (beta chain) has more than one count but fewer than ten. The antigen is unknown. The data are from a study of CD8 T cells in ankylosing spondylitis. Study findings and constraints: The study identified a TCR beta motif of under 10 highly homologous variants that appeared characteristic of ankylosing spondylitis blood. Disease-linked clones bore a CD8+ phenotype, appearing relatively rarely in peripheral blood.

The V gene's germline CDR1 is SGHNT and CDR2 YENEEA. This CDR3 is built from 14 residues. V lost 1 base, J lost 6 bases, and 9 bases lay in between. TCR beta libraries were made by quantitative 5'-RACE with molecular barcodes. TCRdb processed the 5' RACE reads anew with MiXCR; each CDR3 protein has one entry. The data contain some 800,000 distinct CDR3 sequences, about 11% of them singletons. The sequenced material came from blood, either unsorted or a sorted T cell fraction (not recorded which). V and J are TRBV11-3 and TRBJ2-2; D may be TRBD2 (6 bases). The source of this sequence is a male donor with ankylosing spondylitis. The CDR3 protein is CASSLGGEAGELFF. CDR3 DNA sequence: TGTGCCAGCAGCTTAGGGGGGGAGGCCGGGGAGCTGTTTTTT.